The 14 T cell receptor beta chains reported below all come from one sample, sequenced in a study of shared clonotypes between healthy human individuals. TCRdb's copy holds only in-frame clones and misses some; the assay was immunoSEQ multiplex PCR. The sample contains approximately 2.5 million clones, 93% of which appear only once. Sequences were obtained from naive CD4+ T cells from PBMCs. Subset indicated: CD45RA+ positively selected. The receptors derive from a man younger than 35 in good health. Some clones in this sample may be carry-over from other donors' samples.

In regard to this clone: In the same sample, other DNA sequences code for this CDR3. J is TRBJ2-3 and V is TRBV6-6, with 12 bases identical to TRBD2. The CDR3 is 16 amino acids. The germline gives CDR1 MNHNY, CDR2 SVGAGI (reference sequence). J gave up 1 base and V 5 bases, and 4 bases lay outside the gene matches. In DNA form, the CDR3 reads TGTGCCAGCAGTCCTCGACTAGCGGGAGGCACAGATACGCAGTATTTT. Protein sequence: CASSPRLAGGTDTQYF.

V gene TRBV9 combines with J gene TRBJ1-2; tentatively, D is TRBD1 (6 bases). Germline V gene sequence: CDR1 SGDLS, CDR2 YYNGEE. The CDR3 has 16 amino acids. V gave up 4 bases and J gave up 0 bases, with 16 bases separating them. The CDR3 coding sequence is TGTGCCAGCAGCCCTAGGGGGGACGGATCTAACTATGGCTACACCTTC. It yields the protein CASSPRGDGSNYGYTF.

The chain carries TRBV18 and TRBJ2-3; D could derive from TRBD1 or TRBD2 (5 bases each). CDR1 is KGHSH, CDR2 LQKENI, per germline. There are 15 residues in the CDR3. Trimming stripped 2 bases from V and 3 bases from J, with 12 bases between. The CDR3 bases are TGTGCCAGCTCACCATTGGGGGTAGCGACAGATACGCAGTATTTT. It codes for CASSPLGVATDTQYF.

The table lists this clone with a count of one. The V call is TRBV7-9, the J call TRBJ2-7; 7 bases line up with TRBD1. J gave up 0 bases and V 8 bases, and 7 bases lay outside the gene matches. The germline V gene has CDR1 SEHNR and CDR2 FQNEAQ (reference sequence). This CDR3 has 14 residues. Here the CDR3 reads CASHPGQASYEQYF. The CDR3 DNA reads as TGTGCCAGCCACCCTGGACAGGCCTCCTACGAGCAGTACTTC.

This sequence joins TRBV7-2 and TRBJ2-5; no firm D call. The closer fit of TRBJ2-7 to the DNA end suggests the J call may be wrong. CDR3 size: 13 residues. The germline V gene has CDR1 SGHTA and CDR2 FQGNSA. CDR3 region: CASSLEGYYEQYF. In DNA form, the CDR3 reads TGTGCCAGCAGCTTAGAGGGCTACTACGAGCAGTACTTC.

On this clone itself: The same CDR3 can be traced to other DNA sequences in this sample. J is TRBJ1-5 and V is TRBV27; maybe TRBD1 (5 bases). This CDR3 spans 12 amino acids. Germline V gene data show CDR1 as MNHEY and CDR2 as SMNVEV (reference sequence). The V end was cut by 5 bases, the J end by 6 bases, with 8 bases between. The CDR3 bases are TGTGCCAGCAGTCTGAGGGGTCAGCCCCAGCATTTT. Protein product: CASSLRGQPQHF.

The J gene is TRBJ1-1, the V gene TRBV27; 8 bases match TRBD1. Trimming cost V 3 bases and J 1 base; bases outside gene matches: 7. Germline lookup yields CDR1 MNHEY and CDR2 SMNVEV (reference sequence). The CDR3 totals 16 residues. In DNA, the CDR3 is TGTGCCAGCAGTTTTCTAGGTGGACAGGGGAACACTGAAGCTTTCTTT. This sequence encodes CASSFLGGQGNTEAFF.

The chain is built from TRBV6-6 and TRBJ1-2; the D is unclear. V was trimmed by 10 bases and J by 8 bases, leaving 11 bases between them. The CDR3 sequence is 10 residues long. Germline loops: CDR1 MNHNY, CDR2 SVGAGI (reference sequence). Here the CDR3 reads CAIEGRGYTF. DNA for the CDR3: TGTGCCATCGAAGGGCGAGGCTACACCTTC.

The genes are TRBV15 and TRBJ2-7; D is unclear. The CDR3 covers 14 residues. CDR1 and CDR2 from the germline V gene are LNHNV and YYDKDF (reference sequence). Between the trimmed V and J ends, which lost 3 bases and 0 bases, there was a span of 9 bases. The CDR3 nucleotides are TGTGCCACCAGCAGTGGGCGTTTCTCCTACGAGCAGTACTTC. Translated: CATSSGRFSYEQYF.

The chain uses TRBV7-8 and TRBJ2-7, with 7 bases fitting TRBD1. V shed 0 bases, J shed 4 bases, and the junction held 12 bases outside the gene matches. Germline V gene lookup returns CDR1 SGHVS and CDR2 FQNEAQ. The CDR3 sequence is 17 residues long. The CDR3 protein is CASSLAQLRGQPYEQYF. CDR3 in DNA: TGTGCCAGCAGCTTAGCGCAGTTGAGGGGACAGCCTTACGAGCAGTACTTC.

This rearrangement joins TRBV5-1 to TRBJ2-6; 10 bases agree with TRBD1. V was clipped by 5 bases and J by 9 bases; unmatched bases: 5. Germline CDR1 is SGHRS and CDR2 is YFSETQ. The CDR3 is 14 residues long. The CDR3 DNA is TGCGCCAGCAGGACAGGGGGCGAAGACAACGTCCTGACTTTC. Residues: CASRTGGEDNVLTF.

This chain joins TRBV15 and TRBJ2-3; no definite D call. V was cut by 0 bases and J by 0 bases, with 13 bases left in between. Germline V CDR1 and CDR2: LNHNV, YYDKDF (reference sequence). This CDR3 has 17 amino acids. CDR3 loop: CATSRDFYGASTDTQYF. DNA for the CDR3: TGTGCCACCAGCAGAGATTTCTACGGAGCTAGCACAGATACGCAGTATTTT.

This clone was counted a single time. V usage is TRBV19 and J usage is TRBJ2-1; 10 bases line up with TRBD1. V lost 4 bases to trimming and J lost 8 bases; unmatched junction nucleotides: 8. The CDR3 totals 15 residues. In germline, CDR1 is LNHDA, CDR2 SQIVND (reference sequence). The CDR3, as DNA: TGTGCCAGTAGTAGGCGTCCCGGGACAGGGGATGAGCAGTTCTTC. This codes for CASSRRPGTGDEQFF.

As regards this clone: The same CDR3 can be traced to other DNA sequences in this sample. This chain connects TRBV30 to TRBJ2-2; D assignment may be TRBD1 or TRBD2 (5 bases each). The CDR3 has 13 amino acids. Trimming took 0 bases from V and 7 from J, leaving 9 bases between them. The germline V gene encodes CDR1 GTSNPN and CDR2 SVGIG (reference sequence). The CDR3: CAWSVLGVGELFF. The CDR3 DNA reads as TGTGCCTGGAGTGTTTTGGGGGTCGGGGAGCTGTTTTTT. Complete variable domain (other parts from reference TRBV30 and TRBJ2-2): SQTIHQWPATLVQPVGSPLSLECTVEGTSNPNLYWYRQAAGRGLQLLFYSVGIGQISSEVPQNLSASRPQDRQFILSSKKLLLSDSGFYLCAWSVLGVGELFFGEGSRLTVL.